One sample yielded the 32 T cell receptor beta chains listed below, sequenced in a study of T cells in Graves' hyperthyroidism and ophthalmopathy. There were TCR beta CDR3 regions amplified from RNA transcripts. The study used the HTBI primer set for a first-round RT-PCR of the TCR CDR3. TCRdb re-analysed the multiplex PCR reads in MiXCR, keeping a single row per CDR3 protein. The table has about 400,000 distinct CDR3 sequences, about 15% seen once. Specimen: blood. These receptor sequences come from a woman aged 30 to 39 with Graves' hyperthyroidism.

With respect to this clonotype: The junction and the germline gene differ at one end; a read error may be behind it. The chain joins TRBV2 to TRBJ2-7, with D tentatively TRBD1 (6 bases). Germline CDR1 SNHLY, CDR2 FYNNEI. This CDR3 has 15 residues. The CDR3 loop reads CAGSEEAGVPYEQYF. CDR3 DNA: TGTGCCGGCAGTGAGGAGGCAGGGGTCCCCTACGAGCAGTACTTC.

The chain employs TRBV7-2 and TRBJ1-2; D perhaps matches TRBD1 (6 bases). This CDR3 is 13 amino acids long. The ends were cut back, 2 bases at V and 4 bases at J, with 8 bases in the middle. Germline assignment: CDR1 SGHTA and CDR2 FQGNSA. The CDR3 nucleotides read TGTGCCAGCAGCTTAATGGACAGCTATGGCTACACCTTC. It is translated as CASSLMDSYGYTF.

This clonotype was detected many times. CDR3 DNA: TGTGCCAGCAGCCCCGGACAGGGGGCGCGAGAGACCCAGTACTTC. Protein: CASSPGQGARETQYF. The chain recombines TRBV7-8 with TRBJ2-5, with 11 bases lining up with TRBD1. Germline V gives CDR1 SGHVS, CDR2 FQNEAQ. The CDR3 runs to 15 residues. V lost 5 bases and J lost 4; bases outside the gene matches: 6.

The chain links TRBV28 to TRBJ1-1, with a weak D call TRBD1 (6 bases). V lost 4 bases, J lost 3 bases, and 12 bases lay in between. The CDR3 runs 14 residues. CDR1 is MDHEN and CDR2 is SYDVKM in the germline V gene. DNA of the CDR3: TGTGCCAGCAGTTACATACACAGGGACACTGAAGCTTTCTTT. Its protein is CASSYIHRDTEAFF.

The chain is built from TRBV4-2 and TRBJ2-7; 10 bases fit TRBD1. CDR1 and CDR2 from the germline V gene are LGHNA and YNFKEQ. This CDR3 spans 16 amino acids. V dropped 1 base and J dropped 2; count of bases not matched to a gene: 5. The CDR3: CASSQGGGQGTYEQYF. The DNA of the CDR3 is TGTGCCAGCAGCCAAGGAGGGGGACAGGGGACCTACGAGCAGTACTTC.

The sample holds a few counts of this clonotype. The chain links TRBV28 to TRBJ1-3; D call uncertain. CDR1 and CDR2 (germline): MDHEN, SYDVKM. This CDR3 is built from 14 residues. V was cut by 6 bases and J by 0 bases, with 9 bases left in between. The CDR3 spells CASRDSLSGNTIYF. The CDR3 DNA follows: TGTGCCAGCAGGGACTCGCTCTCTGGAAACACCATATATTTT.

V is TRBV28 and J is TRBJ1-2; 8 nucleotides line up with TRBD1. V shed 4 bases and J 5 bases; nucleotides not matched to a gene: 3. Germline CDR1 is MDHEN and CDR2 is SYDVKM. The length of the CDR3 is 13 residues. Here the CDR3 DNA reads TGTGCCAGCAGTTCACGACAGGGGTATGGCTACACCTTC. This sequence encodes CASSSRQGYGYTF.

This chain joins TRBV13 and TRBJ2-5; a weak D match, TRBD1 (6 bases). Trimming shortened V by 5 bases and J by 0 bases, and 19 bases separated the two germline ends. This CDR3 has 17 amino acids. Germline CDR1 PRHDT, CDR2 FYEKMQ (reference sequence). The CDR3 is CASSPPLPGVYQETQYF. The CDR3 nucleotides are TGTGCCAGCAGCCCACCTCTTCCAGGGGTCTACCAAGAGACCCAGTACTTC.

In this sample, this clonotype turned up many times. The CDR3 is CSVAMGVSSYEQYF. DNA for the CDR3: TGCAGCGTTGCGATGGGGGTCAGCTCCTACGAGCAGTACTTC. This rearrangement joins TRBV29-1 to TRBJ2-7, with D possibly called TRBD1 or TRBD2 (5 bases each). Trimming left V 4 bases short and J 0 bases short, with 13 bases between. Looked up from germline, CDR1 is SQVTM and CDR2 is ANQGSEA. The CDR3 extends over 14 amino acids.

This clonotype was observed at least ten times. The J gene is TRBJ1-1, the V gene TRBV20-1; D may be TRBD1 (6 bases). Germline CDR1 DFQATT, CDR2 SNEGSKA (reference sequence). The ends were cut back, 5 bases at V and 1 base at J, with 11 bases in the middle. CDR3 length: 13 residues. The CDR3 loop reads CSAHRAANTEAFF. The CDR3 DNA follows: TGCAGTGCTCACAGGGCCGCGAACACTGAAGCTTTCTTT.

This clonotype turned up a few times. This sequence joins TRBV5-1 and TRBJ2-5, with a possible D match to TRBD2 (6 bases). Germline V gene data show CDR1 as SGHRS and CDR2 as YFSETQ. V lost 0 bases to trimming and J lost 5 bases, with 14 bases between them. This CDR3 region has 15 residues. The CDR3 loop reads CASSLAAGPEETQYF. The CDR3 nucleotides read TGCGCCAGCAGCTTGGCAGCGGGCCCTGAGGAGACCCAGTACTTC.

This clonotype was counted at least ten times. This chain connects TRBV27 to TRBJ2-7; 7 bases fit TRBD1. Germline V gene data show CDR1 as MNHEY and CDR2 as SMNVEV (reference sequence). The V segment lost 0 bases and the J segment 0 bases; nucleotides outside the gene matches: 2. CDR3 length: 15 residues. The CDR3 here is CASSLSQGSSYEQYF. In DNA form, the CDR3 reads TGTGCCAGCAGTTTATCACAGGGGAGCTCCTACGAGCAGTACTTC.

Comment on this clonotype: This may come from a read error, since a much larger clone is one base off. The CDR3: CASSELKTGTGELFF. The CDR3 DNA reads as TGCGCCAGCAGCGAACTCAAGACAGGGACTGGGGAGCTGTTTTTT. The chain has TRBV5-1 and TRBJ2-2; D may be TRBD1 (7 bases). Trimming shortened V by 4 bases and J by 8 bases, and 18 bases separated the two germline ends. Germline CDR1 and CDR2: SGHRS and YFSETQ. The CDR3 runs 15 residues.

The chain couples TRBV5-1 to TRBJ1-1; tentative D call: TRBD1 (5 bases). The CDR3 sequence is 13 residues long. Germline values: CDR1 SGHRS, CDR2 YFSETQ. Trimming left V 5 bases short and J 3 bases short, with 11 bases between. The CDR3 sequence is CASRDSADTEAFF. CDR3 sequence (DNA): TGCGCCAGCAGAGACAGTGCGGACACTGAAGCTTTCTTT.

As regards this clonotype: A read error may explain this, as a much larger clone is one base away. V usage is TRBV2 and J usage is TRBJ2-4; TRBD1 aligns across 8 bases. Germline V gene lookup returns CDR1 SNHLY and CDR2 FYNNEI. J gave up 3 bases and V 6 bases, and 19 bases lay outside the gene matches. CDR3 size: 19 residues. The CDR3 spells CASRPETGVKVSDKNIQYF. CDR3 sequence (DNA): TGTGCCAGCAGGCCCGAGACAGGGGTAAAAGTTTCAGACAAAAACATTCAGTACTTC. The full variable domain, completed using reference TRBV2 and TRBJ2-4, is EPEVTQTPSHQVTQMGQEVILRCVPISNHLYFYWYRQILGQKVEFLVSFYNNEISEKSEIFDDQFSVERPDGSNFTLKIRSTKLEDSAMYFCASRPETGVKVSDKNIQYFGAGTRLSVL.

This clonotype was found many times. This sequence joins TRBV30 and TRBJ1-2, with 8 bases lining up with TRBD1. This CDR3 region has 17 residues. Germline V gives CDR1 GTSNPN, CDR2 SVGIG (reference sequence). The junction had 14 bases not matched to a gene; V was cut back by 2 bases and J by 3 bases. CDR3: CAWSRVTGALTDYGYTF. CDR3 in DNA: TGTGCCTGGAGTCGAGTGACAGGGGCTCTGACAGACTATGGCTACACCTTC.

This clonotype was observed a few times. This chain uses TRBV11-2 with TRBJ2-1; D is uncertain. The CDR3 is 14 residues long. Germline CDR1 and CDR2: SGHAT and FQNNGV. Trimming removed 1 base at V and 6 bases at J, with 10 bases between. The CDR3 protein is CASSLGGSTNEQFF. CDR3 nucleotides: TGTGCCAGCAGCTTAGGAGGTAGCACCAATGAGCAGTTCTTC. The complete variable domain, with remaining parts taken from reference TRBV11-2 and TRBJ2-1, reads EAGVAQSPRYKIIEKRQSVAFWCNPISGHATLYWYQQILGQGPKLLIQFQNNGVVDDSQLPKDRFSAERLKGVDSTLKIQPAKLEDSAVYLCASSLGGSTNEQFFGPGTRLTVL.

This chain uses TRBV7-9 with TRBJ2-1, with TRBD2 matching 11 bases. V dropped 6 bases and J dropped 0; count of bases not matched to a gene: 10. The CDR3 extends over 18 amino acids. From germline, CDR1 is SEHNR and CDR2 FQNEAQ (reference sequence). CDR3 in DNA: TGTGCCAGCAGTCCCCCGGGACTAGCGGCAAGCTCCTACAATGAGCAGTTCTTC. This translates into CASSPPGLAASSYNEQFF.

This clonotype showed up many times. The V and J genes are TRBV28 and TRBJ2-7, with 8 bases fitting TRBD2. CDR3 size: 13 residues. Trimming at V came to 6 bases and at J to 2 bases, leaving 3 bases not matched to a gene. Looked up from germline, CDR1 is MDHEN and CDR2 is SYDVKM. CDR3 in amino acids: CASRAGGAYEQYF. The CDR3, as DNA: TGTGCCAGCAGGGCGGGAGGAGCCTACGAGCAGTACTTC.

Ten or more counts support this clonotype. The chain recombines TRBV7-6 with TRBJ2-7; 10 bases match TRBD2. Trimming at V came to 2 bases and at J to 5 bases, leaving 9 bases not matched to a gene. The germline V gene encodes CDR1 SGHVS and CDR2 FNYEAQ. The length of the CDR3 is 16 residues. For the CDR3, the DNA is TGTGCCAGCAGCTTATTCGGAGCGGGAGGGCACCACGAGCAGTACTTC. It translates to CASSLFGAGGHHEQYF.

This clonotype was seen a handful of times. The chain uses TRBV7-9 and TRBJ2-5; D not certain. Trimming removed 3 bases at V and 5 bases at J, with 13 bases between. CDR1 is SEHNR, CDR2 FQNEAQ, per germline (reference sequence). The CDR3 length is 14 residues. The CDR3 reads CASSLFQETETQYF. CDR3 nucleotide sequence: TGTGCCAGCAGCTTGTTTCAGGAGACGGAGACCCAGTACTTC.

The J gene is TRBJ1-1, the V gene TRBV10-2; D uncertain. Germline-derived CDR1 and CDR2 are WSHSY and SAAADI. The V and J ends lost 8 bases and 0 bases respectively, with 13 bases between them. CDR3 length: 14 amino acids. The CDR3 coding sequence is TGCGCCAGCTGGAAACCAGGTATGAACACTGAAGCTTTCTTT. It encodes CASWKPGMNTEAFF.

This chain uses TRBV4-1 with TRBJ2-2; 9 bases line up with TRBD1. The germline CDR1 and CDR2 sequences are MGHRA and YSYEKL. V was clipped by 4 bases and J by 0 bases; unmatched bases: 3. The CDR3 is made up of 16 amino acids. The CDR3 DNA reads TGCGCCAGCAGCCCTAGACAGGGGGCGAACACCGGGGAGCTGTTTTTT. Encoded protein: CASSPRQGANTGELFF.

This clonotype was detected ten times or more. V gene TRBV28 combines with J gene TRBJ1-1; D remains ambiguous. CDR1 and CDR2 from the germline V gene are MDHEN and SYDVKM. The CDR3 is made up of 14 amino acids. Trimming left V 6 bases short and J 5 bases short, with 16 bases between. The CDR3, as DNA: TGTGCCAGCAGGGAAGGAATAAAGAGGACTGAAGCTTTCTTT. Its translation: CASREGIKRTEAFF.

There are many counts of this clonotype. J is TRBJ2-3 and V is TRBV7-9; 8 bases agree with TRBD1. The ends lost 6 bases at V and 2 bases at J; junction bases unmatched: 10. Germline CDR1 and CDR2: SEHNR and FQNEAQ (reference sequence). The CDR3 loop spans 16 amino acids. This chain's CDR3 is CASSFDRGKTTDTQYF. As DNA, the CDR3 is TGTGCCAGCAGTTTCGACAGGGGCAAGACCACAGATACGCAGTATTTT.

This clonotype was counted ten times or more. The chain is built from TRBV7-2 and TRBJ2-7, with D possibly being TRBD2 (5 bases). V lost 5 bases and J lost 2, with 10 bases in between. There are 13 residues in the CDR3. Looked up from germline, CDR1 is SGHTA and CDR2 is FQGNSA. The CDR3 region is CASSRAEAYEQYF. Here the CDR3 DNA reads TGTGCCAGCAGCAGAGCGGAAGCCTACGAGCAGTACTTC.

This clonotype was seen at least ten times. V and J are TRBV7-9 and TRBJ1-4, with D tentatively TRBD1 (6 bases). The CDR3 is 15 amino acids. The germline V gene encodes CDR1 SEHNR and CDR2 FQNEAQ (reference sequence). The V gene lost 5 bases and the J gene lost 0 bases, with 10 bases spanning the gap. In DNA, the CDR3 is TGTGCCAGCAGCAGACAGGATGCAACTAATGAAAAACTGTTTTTT. It translates to CASSRQDATNEKLFF. The full variable domain, its missing parts supplied by reference TRBV7-9 and TRBJ1-4, is DTGVSQNPRHKITKRGQNVTFRCDPISEHNRLYWYRQTLGQGPEFLTYFQNEAQLEKSRLLSDRFSAERPKGSFSTLEIQRTEQGDSAMYLCASSRQDATNEKLFFGSGTQLSVL.

In its sample, this clonotype was seen many times. This chain uses TRBV28 with TRBJ2-1, with D possibly being TRBD1 (7 bases). V was shortened by 6 bases and J by 4 bases, with 16 bases between the two germline ends. The CDR3 is made up of 15 amino acids. Germline CDR1 and CDR2: MDHEN and SYDVKM. In nucleotides, the CDR3 is TGTGCCAGCAGCCGAGGGGGCGCGGGATACAATGAGCAGTTCTTC. Translation: CASSRGGAGYNEQFF.

Sample share makes this clonotype medium-sized. J is TRBJ2-1 and V is TRBV11-2, with 10 nucleotides matching TRBD2. The CDR3 extends over 14 amino acids. With V trimmed by 1 base and J by 7 bases, 1 base remained unmatched. The V gene's germline CDR1 is SGHAT and CDR2 FQNNGV. Written as DNA, the CDR3 is TGTGCCAGCAGCTTAGTAGCGGGAGGAAATGAGCAGTTCTTC. Translating it yields CASSLVAGGNEQFF. The variable domain in full, completed from reference TRBV11-2 and TRBJ2-1, reads EAGVAQSPRYKIIEKRQSVAFWCNPISGHATLYWYQQILGQGPKLLIQFQNNGVVDDSQLPKDRFSAERLKGVDSTLKIQPAKLEDSAVYLCASSLVAGGNEQFFGPGTRLTVL.

CDR3 coding DNA: TGTGCCAGCAGCAGGGGGGGGGACCTAACCAATCAGCCCCAGCATTTT. It codes for CASSRGGDLTNQPQHF. This rearrangement joins TRBV7-9 to TRBJ1-5; TRBD1 is a possible D gene (6 bases). Germline CDR1 and CDR2: SEHNR and FQNEAQ (reference sequence). V lost 5 bases to trimming and J lost 3 bases, with 17 bases between them. The CDR3 is 16 amino acids.

The chain has TRBV15 and TRBJ2-5, with 12 bases lining up with TRBD2. Germline V CDR1 and CDR2: LNHNV, YYDKDF (reference sequence). J was trimmed by 2 bases and V by 5 bases; bases with no gene match: 6. This CDR3 is built from 16 residues. The DNA for the CDR3 is TGTGCCACCAGCCCGAGACTAGCGGGAGCTCAAGAGACCCAGTACTTC. It codes for CATSPRLAGAQETQYF.

There are many counts of this clonotype. The V call is TRBV28, the J call TRBJ2-5; D is possibly TRBD2 (5 bases). This CDR3 contains 15 residues. Deletions cut 3 bases from V and 4 bases from J, with 15 bases between. Germline CDR1 MDHEN, CDR2 SYDVKM. CDR3 nucleotides: TGTGCCAGCAGTTTTTTGACGGGGAATGCAGAGACCCAGTACTTC. Protein: CASSFLTGNAETQYF.